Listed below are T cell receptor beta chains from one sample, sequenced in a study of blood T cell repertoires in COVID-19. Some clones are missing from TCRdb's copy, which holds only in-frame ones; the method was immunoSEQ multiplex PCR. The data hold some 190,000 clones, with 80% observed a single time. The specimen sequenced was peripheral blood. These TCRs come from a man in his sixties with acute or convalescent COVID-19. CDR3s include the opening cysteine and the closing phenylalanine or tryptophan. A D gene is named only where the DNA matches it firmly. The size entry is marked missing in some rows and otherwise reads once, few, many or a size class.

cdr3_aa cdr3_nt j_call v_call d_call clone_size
CASSSYASGGSTDTQYF TGTGCCAGCAGCTCTTACGCGAGCGGGGGCTCCACAGATACGCAGTATTTT TRBJ2-3 TRBV4-2 TRBD2 NA
CASSPGQGVGYTF TGTGCCAGCAGCCCAGGACAGGGTGTAGGCTACACCTTC TRBJ1-2 TRBV7-3 TRBD1 NA
CASGLAGTDTQYF TGTGCCTCGGGACTAGCGGGAACAGATACGCAGTATTTT TRBJ2-3 TRBV2 TRBD2 once
CASSVMPGSNLWGLFF TGTGCCAGCAGCGTCATGCCGGGGTCGAACTTGTGGGGACTGTTTTTT TRBJ1-4 TRBV7-3 NA NA
CASSSTGTSGYNEQFF TGCGCCAGCAGCTCAACCGGGACTAGCGGCTACAATGAGCAGTTCTTC TRBJ2-1 TRBV5-1 TRBD2 NA
CATSRPDSYGYTF TGTGCCACCAGCAGACCTGACAGCTATGGCTACACCTTC TRBJ1-2 TRBV15 NA NA
CASSWDFFYGYTF TGTGCCAGCAGCTGGGACTTTTTCTATGGCTACACCTTC TRBJ1-2 TRBV7-2 NA many
CASSQNLQGYEQYF TGCGCCAGCAGCCAGAACTTACAGGGCTACGAGCAGTACTTC TRBJ2-7 TRBV5-1 NA NA
CASSPRTGVYRSSGNTIYF TGCGCCAGCAGCCCACGGACAGGGGTATATCGTAGCTCTGGAAACACCATATATTTT TRBJ1-3 TRBV4-1 TRBD1 few
CASSPDRWAYEQYF TGTGCCAGTAGCCCTGACAGGTGGGCCTACGAGCAGTACTTC TRBJ2-7 TRBV19 NA NA
CASSPTTGTGGDQPQHF TGTGCCAGCAGCCCGACCACCGGGACAGGGGGCGATCAGCCCCAGCATTTT TRBJ1-5 TRBV7-2 TRBD1 NA
CASVLAAGVGDTQYF TGCGCCAGCGTGTTAGCGGCTGGAGTGGGAGATACGCAGTATTTT TRBJ2-3 TRBV10-1 NA NA
CASSGARGVYGYTF TGTGCCAGCAGCGGTGCCAGGGGCGTCTATGGCTACACCTTC TRBJ1-2 TRBV9 NA NA
CASSRLTSGGANEQFF TGTGCCAGCAGCCGGCTCACTAGCGGGGGGGCGAATGAGCAGTTCTTC TRBJ2-1 TRBV5-4 TRBD2 NA
CASSYGGASGELFF TGTGCCAGCAGTTACGGGGGGGCGTCCGGGGAGCTGTTTTTT TRBJ2-2 TRBV6-6 NA NA
CASSLGVRDTEAFF TGTGCCAGCAGCTTGGGGGTTCGGGACACTGAAGCTTTCTTT TRBJ1-1 TRBV5-6 NA NA
CSASPLLAGGEDTQYF TGCAGTGCTAGTCCATTACTAGCGGGAGGTGAAGATACGCAGTATTTT TRBJ2-3 TRBV20-1 TRBD2 NA
CACRDSVGSPLHF TGTGCCTGTAGGGACAGTGTGGGATCACCCCTCCACTTT TRBJ1-6 TRBV30 TRBD1 NA
CASSYRGNSPLHF TGTGCCAGCAGTTACCGCGGTAATTCACCCCTCCACTTT TRBJ1-6 TRBV6-5 NA NA
CASSQEARTEAFF TGTGCCAGCAGCCAAGAAGCTCGCACTGAAGCTTTCTTT TRBJ1-1 TRBV14 NA NA
CATSRDNKGDQPQHF TGTGCCACCAGCAGAGATAACAAGGGGGATCAGCCCCAGCATTTT TRBJ1-5 TRBV15 NA few
CASSSRDRERSYTF TGTGCCAGCAGTAGCCGGGACAGGGAACGAAGCTACACCTTC TRBJ1-2 TRBV6-5 TRBD1 NA
CASSSTRATDTQYF TGTGCCAGCAGCTCGACTAGGGCCACAGATACGCAGTATTTT TRBJ2-3 TRBV11-2 NA NA
CASRELAKNIQYF TGTGCCAGCAGGGAGTTAGCCAAAAACATTCAGTACTTC TRBJ2-4 TRBV27 NA NA
CASSKSTGVNEQFF TGTGCCAGCAGCAAGTCGACAGGGGTGAATGAGCAGTTCTTC TRBJ2-1 TRBV7-8 TRBD1 NA
CASSLGRTGNSYEQYF TGCGCCAGCAGCTTGGGTAGGACAGGGAACTCCTACGAGCAGTACTTC TRBJ2-7 TRBV5-1 TRBD1 NA
CASSESGRGGNEQFF TGTGCCAGCAGTGAGAGCGGGAGGGGCGGCAATGAGCAGTTCTTC TRBJ2-1 TRBV2 TRBD2 NA
CASSYSSGVAKNIQYF TGTGCCAGCAGTTACTCCAGCGGAGTAGCCAAAAACATTCAGTACTTC TRBJ2-4 TRBV6-2/TRBV6-3 NA NA
CASSPQGQGNSGANVLTF TGTGCCAGCTCACCACAGGGACAGGGCAACTCTGGGGCCAACGTCCTGACTTTC TRBJ2-6 TRBV18 TRBD1 NA
CASSPGLGLLSSYNEQFF TGTGCCAGCAGCCCAGGGTTAGGACTACTAAGCTCCTACAATGAGCAGTTCTTC TRBJ2-1 TRBV9 NA once
CAIRDRAAEKLFF TGTGCCATCCGGGACAGGGCTGCTGAAAAACTGTTTTTT TRBJ1-4 TRBV6-5 TRBD1 NA
CATSDYPSSGNTIYF TGTGCCACCAGTGATTATCCCTCTTCTGGAAACACCATATATTTT TRBJ1-3 TRBV24-1 NA NA
CAWSRSYNSPLHF TGTGCCTGGAGCCGGAGTTATAATTCACCCCTCCACTTT TRBJ1-6 TRBV30 NA NA
CASSRTLGQAPSYQPQHF TGTGCCAGCAGCCGGACTCTTGGACAGGCGCCCTCCTATCAGCCCCAGCATTTT TRBJ1-5 TRBV16 TRBD1 NA
CASSLGVTQPQHF TGTGCCAGCAGCTTAGGGGTTACTCAGCCCCAGCATTTT TRBJ1-5 TRBV3-1/TRBV3-2 NA NA
CASSLDTGGYGYTF TGTGCCAGCAGCTTAGATACAGGGGGCTATGGCTACACCTTC TRBJ1-2 TRBV7-6 TRBD1 NA
CASSEGRPYDTQYF TGTGCCAGCAGTGAAGGGAGACCGTATGATACGCAGTATTTT TRBJ2-3 TRBV25-1 NA NA
CASNPLGGYTEAFF TGTGCCAGCAACCCCTTGGGGGGTTACACTGAAGCTTTCTTT TRBJ1-1 TRBV5-5 NA NA
CASSLRRAYGYTF TGTGCCAGCAGTTTAAGGCGGGCCTATGGCTACACCTTC TRBJ1-2 TRBV12-3/TRBV12-4 NA NA
CASSYSGGRDGYTF TGTGCCAGCAGTTACAGCGGGGGGCGGGATGGCTACACCTTC TRBJ1-2 TRBV6-5 NA once
CASSQVENIQYF TGTGCCAGCAGCCAAGTAGAAAACATTCAGTACTTC TRBJ2-4 TRBV3-1/TRBV3-2 NA NA
CATSDLGTHEQFF TGTGCCACCAGTGACCTAGGGACTCATGAGCAGTTCTTC TRBJ2-1 TRBV24-1 NA NA
CASSFPFRPLTENQPQHF TGTGCCAGCAGCTTCCCCTTTCGGCCCCTTACAGAGAATCAGCCCCAGCATTTT TRBJ1-5 TRBV11-3 NA NA
CASSPDRQGNQPQHF TGTGCCAGCTCACCAGACAGGCAGGGCAATCAGCCCCAGCATTTT TRBJ1-5 TRBV18 NA NA
CASTLLASATYNEQFF TGTGCCAGCACCCTCTTAGCCAGCGCGACTTACAATGAGCAGTTCTTC TRBJ2-1 TRBV6-6 NA NA
CARSGHDSYSNQPQHF TGTGCCAGAAGCGGCCATGACAGCTATAGCAATCAGCCCCAGCATTTT TRBJ1-5 TRBV5-3 NA NA
CSVPRTSGRPDTQYF TGCAGCGTCCCCCGGACTAGCGGGAGGCCAGATACGCAGTATTTT TRBJ2-3 TRBV29-1 TRBD2 NA
CASSGRTGGTDTQYF TGTGCCAGCAGTGGGAGGACAGGGGGGACAGATACGCAGTATTTT TRBJ2-3 TRBV11-2 TRBD1 NA
CASSFGDNHEKLFF TGTGCCAGCAGCTTTGGGGACAACCATGAAAAACTGTTTTTT TRBJ1-4 TRBV5-5 NA NA
CASSAGQGAGEAFF TGTGCCAGCAGCGCGGGACAGGGGGCTGGTGAAGCTTTCTTT TRBJ1-1 TRBV11-1 TRBD1 NA
CASSSRGGGQPQHF TGTGCCAGCAGCTCCCGGGGAGGGGGACAGCCCCAGCATTTT TRBJ1-5 TRBV3-1/TRBV3-2 NA NA
CASSLGAGVNEQFF TGTGCCAGCAGCCTTGGGGCAGGGGTGAATGAGCAGTTCTTC TRBJ2-1 TRBV14 NA NA
CASSIDRDQPQHF TGTGCCAGTAGTATAGACCGGGATCAGCCCCAGCATTTT TRBJ1-5 TRBV19 NA NA
CASSLAPLGAGGGIEQFF TGCGCCAGCAGCTTGGCCCCCCTCGGGGCGGGAGGGGGTATTGAGCAGTTCTTC TRBJ2-1 TRBV5-1 TRBD2 NA
CASSQEGAGDATDTQYF TGCGCCAGCAGCCAAGAAGGGGCGGGAGACGCGACAGATACGCAGTATTTT TRBJ2-3 TRBV4-1 TRBD2 NA